Listed below are T cell receptor beta chains from one sample, sequenced in a study of CD8 T cells in ankylosing spondylitis. MiXCR, applied by TCRdb to the 5' RACE reads, yields one record per CDR3 protein. The table shows 700,000 or so distinct CDR3 sequences, with around a fifth occurring only once. Sequencing was done on a sample of blood, either unsorted or a sorted T cell fraction (not recorded which). These receptors all come from a male donor with ankylosing spondylitis. Each CDR3 is given with its conserved first and last residue. A D gene is named only where the DNA matches it firmly. Expanded clones get a size class; other rows say once, few or many, or leave the size out.

abundance: .; j_gene: TRBJ2-5; d_gene: .; v_gene: TRBV6-5; CDR3nt: TGTGCCAGCAGTTACTCGGGGCCCCAGGAGACCCAGTACTTC; CDR3aa: CASSYSGPQETQYF
abundance: .; j_gene: TRBJ1-2; d_gene: TRBD1; v_gene: TRBV5-1; CDR3nt: TGCGCCAGCAGCTCGACAGGGGACTACTATGGCTACACCTTC; CDR3aa: CASSSTGDYYGYTF
abundance: .; j_gene: TRBJ2-3; d_gene: .; v_gene: TRBV20-1; CDR3nt: TGCAGTGCTATACGGGAGATAGATACGCAGTATTTT; CDR3aa: CSAIREIDTQYF
abundance: few; j_gene: TRBJ2-7; d_gene: .; v_gene: TRBV12-3/TRBV12-4; CDR3nt: TGTGCCAGCGGATCTTGGCCCAGACACGAGCAGTACTTC; CDR3aa: CASGSWPRHEQYF
abundance: many; j_gene: TRBJ1-4; d_gene: .; v_gene: TRBV12-3/TRBV12-4; CDR3nt: TGTGCCAGCAGCCCCGGTCAGGAAGAAAAACTGTTTTTT; CDR3aa: CASSPGQEEKLFF
abundance: .; j_gene: TRBJ1-2; d_gene: .; v_gene: TRBV7-9; CDR3nt: TGTGCCAGCAGCGGGGGGCAGGGGAACGACTATGGCTACACCTTC; CDR3aa: CASSGGQGNDYGYTF
abundance: few; j_gene: TRBJ1-1; d_gene: .; v_gene: TRBV5-6; CDR3nt: TGTGCCAGCAGCAGAAGAGGGAATCTGAACACTGAAGCTTTCTTT; CDR3aa: CASSRRGNLNTEAFF
abundance: few; j_gene: TRBJ2-2; d_gene: .; v_gene: TRBV5-1; CDR3nt: TGCGCCAGCAGCTTGGAACAGCCGAACACCGGGGAGCTGTTTTTT; CDR3aa: CASSLEQPNTGELFF
abundance: few; j_gene: TRBJ2-1; d_gene: TRBD2; v_gene: TRBV10-3; CDR3nt: TGTGCCATCAGTGCGGACGGAGACCTTAGCGGGAGAGGACAGTTCTTC; CDR3aa: CAISADGDLSGRGQFF
abundance: few; j_gene: TRBJ1-1; d_gene: .; v_gene: TRBV20-1; CDR3nt: TGCAGTGCTAGAGGGTCCGTACGGGACACTGAAGCTTTCTTT; CDR3aa: CSARGSVRDTEAFF
abundance: .; j_gene: TRBJ2-7; d_gene: TRBD1; v_gene: TRBV20-1; CDR3nt: TGCAGTGCTAGATCCTCCCCGGGACAGGGGTACGAGCAGTACTTC; CDR3aa: CSARSSPGQGYEQYF
abundance: .; j_gene: TRBJ1-2; d_gene: .; v_gene: TRBV5-6; CDR3nt: TGTGCCAGCAGGGACACGGGAGCCCTGAGGGGCTACACCTTC; CDR3aa: CASRDTGALRGYTF
abundance: few; j_gene: TRBJ2-1; d_gene: .; v_gene: TRBV24-1; CDR3nt: TGTGCCACCAGTGATCCGACCCAGGGAGGGGGCGAGCAGTTCTTC; CDR3aa: CATSDPTQGGGEQFF
abundance: few; j_gene: TRBJ2-3; d_gene: TRBD2; v_gene: TRBV29-1; CDR3nt: TGCAGCGGTAGACTAGCTTTCGGCACAGATACGCAGTATTTT; CDR3aa: CSGRLAFGTDTQYF
abundance: once; j_gene: TRBJ1-5; d_gene: .; v_gene: TRBV10-3; CDR3nt: TGTGCCATCAGCCCCGCCGGGGGTACTTTGCCCTTCAAGGGCCAACCCCAGCATTTT; CDR3aa: CAISPAGGTLPFKGQPQHF
abundance: few; j_gene: TRBJ2-3; d_gene: .; v_gene: TRBV7-8; CDR3nt: TGTGCCAGCAGCTCCTCGCGGAGGGGGGATACCACAGATACGCAGTATTTT; CDR3aa: CASSSSRRGDTTDTQYF
abundance: .; j_gene: TRBJ2-7; d_gene: .; v_gene: TRBV20-1; CDR3nt: TGCAGTGCCCTCCATCACGGGGGCGAGCAGTACTTC; CDR3aa: CSALHHGGEQYF
abundance: .; j_gene: TRBJ1-2; d_gene: TRBD1; v_gene: TRBV29-1; CDR3nt: TGCAGCGCGGGACAGACCTATGGCTACACCTTC; CDR3aa: CSAGQTYGYTF
abundance: .; j_gene: TRBJ1-2; d_gene: .; v_gene: TRBV5-6; CDR3nt: TGTGCCAGCAGCTTGCTTAGCTTAATCTATGGCTACACCTTC; CDR3aa: CASSLLSLIYGYTF
abundance: few; j_gene: TRBJ1-5; d_gene: .; v_gene: TRBV12-3/TRBV12-4; CDR3nt: TGTGCCAGCGGATGGGGAAAGCCCCAGCATTTT; CDR3aa: CASGWGKPQHF
abundance: .; j_gene: TRBJ1-5; d_gene: .; v_gene: TRBV20-1; CDR3nt: TGCAGTGCTAGTTCTACCCCTGGGCTATTGAATAGCAATCAGCCCCAGCATTTT; CDR3aa: CSASSTPGLLNSNQPQHF
abundance: .; j_gene: TRBJ1-1; d_gene: TRBD1; v_gene: TRBV10-3; CDR3nt: TGTGCCATCAGTGAGCCCAGGGGGACAGGGGAAAACACTGAAGCTTTCTTT; CDR3aa: CAISEPRGTGENTEAFF
abundance: few; j_gene: TRBJ2-1; d_gene: TRBD2; v_gene: TRBV9; CDR3nt: TGTGCCAGCAGCGCTTATCTAGCGGGGACCTACAATGAGCAGTTCTTC; CDR3aa: CASSAYLAGTYNEQFF
abundance: few; j_gene: TRBJ2-1; d_gene: .; v_gene: TRBV20-1; CDR3nt: TGCAGTGCTAGAGGGGGTGACTCCTACAATGAGCAGTTCTTC; CDR3aa: CSARGGDSYNEQFF
abundance: .; j_gene: TRBJ2-7; d_gene: .; v_gene: TRBV7-2; CDR3nt: TGTGCCAGCAGCTTAGGTGGGACTTTCGAGCAGTACTTC; CDR3aa: CASSLGGTFEQYF
abundance: few; j_gene: TRBJ2-3; d_gene: .; v_gene: TRBV11-2; CDR3nt: TGTGCCAGCAGCTTAGATACGGACACCTATACGCAGTATTTT; CDR3aa: CASSLDTDTYTQYF
abundance: .; j_gene: TRBJ2-1; d_gene: TRBD2; v_gene: TRBV6-1; CDR3nt: TGTGCCAGCAGTCGACTAGCGGGAGATCATGAGCAGTTCTTC; CDR3aa: CASSRLAGDHEQFF
abundance: .; j_gene: TRBJ1-5; d_gene: .; v_gene: TRBV20-1; CDR3nt: TGCAGTGCTAGGGGGAAGGACGGCAGAAATAGCAATCAGCCCCAGCATTTT; CDR3aa: CSARGKDGRNSNQPQHF
abundance: few; j_gene: TRBJ2-2; d_gene: .; v_gene: TRBV5-1; CDR3nt: TGCGCCAGCAGCCTCCGAGAAGTCGGGGAGCTGTTTTTT; CDR3aa: CASSLREVGELFF
abundance: many; j_gene: TRBJ2-1; d_gene: TRBD2; v_gene: TRBV28; CDR3nt: TGTGCCAGCAGTTCGCTAGCGGGAGCCTCGAGGCACAATGAGCAGTTCTTC; CDR3aa: CASSSLAGASRHNEQFF
abundance: .; j_gene: TRBJ1-5; d_gene: .; v_gene: TRBV4-2; CDR3nt: TGTGCCAGCAGCCACGAGGGGGGACAGCCCCAGCATTTT; CDR3aa: CASSHEGGQPQHF
abundance: .; j_gene: TRBJ1-1; d_gene: TRBD1; v_gene: TRBV14; CDR3nt: TGTGCCAGCAGCCGGACAGGGGGAATGAACACTGAAGCTTTCTTT; CDR3aa: CASSRTGGMNTEAFF
abundance: many; j_gene: TRBJ1-6; d_gene: .; v_gene: TRBV12-3/TRBV12-4; CDR3nt: TGTGCCAGCAGTTTACAGGGTGGTTCACCCCTCCACTTT; CDR3aa: CASSLQGGSPLHF
abundance: .; j_gene: TRBJ2-2; d_gene: TRBD2; v_gene: TRBV20-1; CDR3nt: TGCAGTGCTAGAGATTCGACTAGCGGAACCGGGGAGCTGTTTTTT; CDR3aa: CSARDSTSGTGELFF
abundance: .; j_gene: TRBJ2-2; d_gene: .; v_gene: TRBV5-1; CDR3nt: TGCGCCAGCAGCTTGGACCCCAGACCCGGGGAGCTGTTTTTT; CDR3aa: CASSLDPRPGELFF
abundance: .; j_gene: TRBJ1-2; d_gene: .; v_gene: TRBV12-3/TRBV12-4; CDR3nt: TGTGCCAGCAGTTTAATTCAAAACTATGGCTACACCTTC; CDR3aa: CASSLIQNYGYTF
abundance: .; j_gene: TRBJ1-1; d_gene: .; v_gene: TRBV7-6; CDR3nt: TGTGCCAGCAGCCTACACTTACAGGGCACTGAAGCTTTCTTT; CDR3aa: CASSLHLQGTEAFF
abundance: .; j_gene: TRBJ1-4; d_gene: .; v_gene: TRBV20-1; CDR3nt: TGCAGTGCTAGTTTCGGGGCCCATGAAAAACTGTTTTTT; CDR3aa: CSASFGAHEKLFF
abundance: few; j_gene: TRBJ1-6; d_gene: .; v_gene: TRBV20-1; CDR3nt: TGCAGTGCTAGAACCGGGGCTGAATCACCCCTCCACTTT; CDR3aa: CSARTGAESPLHF
abundance: few; j_gene: TRBJ1-6; d_gene: TRBD1; v_gene: TRBV12-3/TRBV12-4; CDR3nt: TGTGCCAGCAGTGGGGGTGGGACAGCCAATTCACCCCTCCACTTT; CDR3aa: CASSGGGTANSPLHF
abundance: .; j_gene: TRBJ1-2; d_gene: .; v_gene: TRBV5-1; CDR3nt: TGCGCCAGCAGCTTGGGGGACGGTATTTCGGGCTACACCTTC; CDR3aa: CASSLGDGISGYTF
abundance: .; j_gene: TRBJ1-1; d_gene: .; v_gene: TRBV12-3/TRBV12-4; CDR3nt: TGTGCCAGCAGTTTGACCTTCATGAACACTGAAGCTTTCTTT; CDR3aa: CASSLTFMNTEAFF
abundance: many; j_gene: TRBJ1-4; d_gene: TRBD1; v_gene: TRBV28; CDR3nt: TGTGCCAGCAGTTGGGACAGGGGGAACACTAATGAAAAACTGTTTTTT; CDR3aa: CASSWDRGNTNEKLFF
abundance: few; j_gene: TRBJ2-3; d_gene: TRBD2; v_gene: TRBV10-3; CDR3nt: TGTGCCATCAGTAGGGACTATCCTAACACAGATACGCAGTATTTT; CDR3aa: CAISRDYPNTDTQYF
abundance: .; j_gene: TRBJ2-3; d_gene: .; v_gene: TRBV5-1; CDR3nt: TGCGCCAGCAGCTTAGAAGGGCGGGACGATACGCAGTATTTT; CDR3aa: CASSLEGRDDTQYF
abundance: .; j_gene: TRBJ2-2; d_gene: .; v_gene: TRBV6-5; CDR3nt: TGTGCCGGCAGTTACTCGGGACAGAACACCGGGGAGCTGTTTTTT; CDR3aa: CAGSYSGQNTGELFF
abundance: few; j_gene: TRBJ2-3; d_gene: .; v_gene: TRBV11-2; CDR3nt: TGTGCCAGCAGCTTAGGTTGGGGATCAGATACGCAGTATTTT; CDR3aa: CASSLGWGSDTQYF
abundance: few; j_gene: TRBJ1-3; d_gene: .; v_gene: TRBV11-2; CDR3nt: TGTGCCAGCAGCTTAGGGCCCAGAACACGCTCTGGAAACACCATATATTTT; CDR3aa: CASSLGPRTRSGNTIYF
abundance: .; j_gene: TRBJ1-5; d_gene: TRBD1; v_gene: TRBV5-1; CDR3nt: TGCGCCAGCAGCCCCACACCAGGGGGCGATCAGCCCCAGCATTTT; CDR3aa: CASSPTPGGDQPQHF
abundance: many; j_gene: TRBJ2-7; d_gene: TRBD2; v_gene: TRBV20-1; CDR3nt: TGCAGTGCTAGAGCCAGCGGGAGGGAGGCGGCCGAGCAGTACTTC; CDR3aa: CSARASGREAAEQYF
abundance: few; j_gene: TRBJ1-4; d_gene: .; v_gene: TRBV15; CDR3nt: TGTGCCACCAGCAGAGGGAGGAGGACAACGTTCAATGAAAAACTGTTTTTT; CDR3aa: CATSRGRRTTFNEKLFF
abundance: few; j_gene: TRBJ2-6; d_gene: .; v_gene: TRBV14; CDR3nt: TGTGCCAGCAGCCAAGTACACTCTGGGGCCAACGTCCTGACTTTC; CDR3aa: CASSQVHSGANVLTF
abundance: .; j_gene: TRBJ2-1; d_gene: .; v_gene: TRBV29-1; CDR3nt: TGCAGCGTTGAAGAGGAAACGGACAATGAGCAGTTCTTC; CDR3aa: CSVEEETDNEQFF
abundance: .; j_gene: TRBJ2-7; d_gene: TRBD2; v_gene: TRBV7-2; CDR3nt: TGTGCCAGCAGCTTAGAGGGACTAGCTGGAGGCCACGAGCAGTACTTC; CDR3aa: CASSLEGLAGGHEQYF
abundance: .; j_gene: TRBJ1-1; d_gene: .; v_gene: TRBV2; CDR3nt: TGTGCCAGCACGACAGGTAGAATGGTGGCCGCTGAAGCTTTCTTT; CDR3aa: CASTTGRMVAAEAFF
abundance: few; j_gene: TRBJ2-1; d_gene: TRBD2; v_gene: TRBV7-8; CDR3nt: TGTGCCAGCAGCTTGGGACTAGCGGTCCTGAACTCCTACAATGAGCAGTTCTTC; CDR3aa: CASSLGLAVLNSYNEQFF
abundance: .; j_gene: TRBJ2-1; d_gene: .; v_gene: TRBV5-1; CDR3nt: TGCGCCAGCAGCTCGGGGGCCAGCCCCCACAATGAGCAGTTCTTC; CDR3aa: CASSSGASPHNEQFF